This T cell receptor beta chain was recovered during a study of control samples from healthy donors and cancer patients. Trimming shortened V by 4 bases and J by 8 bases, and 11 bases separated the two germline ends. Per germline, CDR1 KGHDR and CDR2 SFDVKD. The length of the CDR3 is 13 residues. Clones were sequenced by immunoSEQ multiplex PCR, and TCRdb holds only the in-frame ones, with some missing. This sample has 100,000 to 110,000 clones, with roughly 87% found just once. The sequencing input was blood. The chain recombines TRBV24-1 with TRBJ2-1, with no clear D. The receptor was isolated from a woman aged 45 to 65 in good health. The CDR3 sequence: CATSDLRADEQFF. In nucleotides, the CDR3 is TGTGCCACCAGTGACCTCAGAGCCGATGAGCAGTTCTTC.